This T cell receptor beta chain was found in a study of blood T cell repertoires in COVID-19. At the level of the study: Sites in the United States, Italy and Spain provided acute and convalescent COVID-19 samples. The cDNA or gDNA used as material had been derived from T cells, B-cell-depleted T cells, or PBMCs.

The CDR3 has 16 residues. V was clipped by 0 bases and J by 5 bases; unmatched bases: 5. The germline V gene encodes CDR1 SGDLS and CDR2 YYNGEE. Per the original methods: Researchers report that nucleated cell counts were estimated from reference gene primer amplification. Sequencing was performed with immunoSEQ multiplex PCR; in TCRdb, only in-frame clones are kept and a portion is missing. The V and J calls and clone size were taken over from that table, and D and trimming were inferred from the DNA. Among 150,000 to 200,000 clones listed, approximately 83% were seen once. The sequence was obtained from an elderly woman with active or convalescent COVID-19. Sequenced input: peripheral blood. J is TRBJ2-1 and V is TRBV9; 10 bases agree with TRBD2. The CDR3 coding sequence is TGTGCCAGCAGCGTAGATCTAGCGGGGGATAACAATGAGCAGTTCTTC. This encodes CASSVDLAGDNNEQFF.